One and the same sample provided the 30 T cell receptor beta chains below, sequenced in a study of cytomegalovirus exposure and HLA in healthy donors. The PCR had 60 Vbeta and 13 Jbeta primers. Libraries were prepared by immunoSEQ multiplex PCR; TCRdb keeps only in-frame clonotypes and omits some of them. The repertoire includes under 200,000 clones, approximately 78% of them detected once, and about 1.7% sits in the top ten. The sequencing input was PBMCs. These TCRs come from a woman between 18 and 29 years old in good health and CMV-seronegative.

V usage is TRBV29-1 and J usage is TRBJ1-1, with 9 bases fitting TRBD1. The CDR3 length is 13 residues. Germline trimming cut 7 bases from V and 4 bases from J; bases unmatched to any gene: 7. Germline V CDR1 and CDR2: SQVTM, ANQGSEA. The CDR3 region is CSAETGGSTEAFF. The CDR3 bases are TGCAGCGCCGAAACAGGGGGCTCCACTGAAGCTTTCTTT.

This clone was observed a handful of times. The V gene is TRBV5-6, the J gene TRBJ1-4; 9 nucleotides align to TRBD1. Germline CDR1 SGHDT, CDR2 YYEEEE. V lost 2 bases to trimming and J lost 5 bases; unmatched junction nucleotides: 1. The CDR3 is 14 amino acids. The CDR3 DNA sequence: TGTGCCAGCAGCTTTGGGACAGGGAATGAAAAACTGTTTTTT. This codes for CASSFGTGNEKLFF.

The J gene is TRBJ2-1, the V gene TRBV2, with TRBD2 as a possible D gene (6 bases). Trimming removed 1 base at V and 9 bases at J, with 13 bases between. CDR1 is SNHLY and CDR2 is FYNNEI in the germline V gene. This CDR3 is built from 14 residues. The chain's CDR3 is CASSEVGLSVEQFF. The CDR3 DNA reads TGTGCCAGCAGTGAAGTGGGACTCTCTGTTGAGCAGTTCTTC.

This clone showed up just a few times. V gene TRBV4-3 combines with J gene TRBJ2-5; the match to TRBD2 covers 9 bases. J lost 10 bases, V lost 0 bases, and 12 bases had no gene match. CDR1 and CDR2 from the germline V gene are LGHNA and YSLEER. The CDR3 is 16 residues long. This chain's CDR3 is CASSQDSASGVNGQYF. Here the CDR3 DNA reads TGCGCCAGCAGCCAAGATTCCGCTAGCGGGGTAAATGGCCAGTACTTC.

The chain is built from TRBV5-1 and TRBJ2-2; tentatively, D is TRBD1 (6 bases). Trimming stripped 5 bases from V and 1 base from J, with 12 bases between. Germline V lookup: CDR1 SGHRS, CDR2 YFSETQ. The CDR3 has 15 residues. In nucleotides, the CDR3 is TGCGCCAGCAGATTGACAGGTTTGAACACCGGGGAGCTGTTTTTT. It specifies CASRLTGLNTGELFF. Drawing the rest from reference TRBV5-1 and TRBJ2-2, the complete variable domain is KAGVTQTPRYLIKTRGQQVTLSCSPISGHRSVSWYQQTPGQGLQFLFEYFSETQRNKGNFPGRFSGRQFSNSRSEMNVSTLELGDSALYLCASRLTGLNTGELFFGEGSRLTVL.

The chain has TRBV27 and TRBJ2-1; 11 nucleotides agree with TRBD2. The CDR3 runs to 15 residues. Germline values: CDR1 MNHEY, CDR2 SMNVEV (reference sequence). J was trimmed by 4 bases and V by 3 bases; bases with no gene match: 2. CDR3 residues: CASSFLAGGYNEQFF. DNA of the CDR3: TGTGCCAGCAGTTTCCTAGCGGGAGGATACAATGAGCAGTTCTTC.

This clone was found a few times. The V gene is TRBV7-9, the J gene TRBJ1-4; a weak D match, TRBD1 (6 bases). CDR1 and CDR2 (germline): SEHNR, FQNEAQ (reference sequence). V gave up 3 bases and J gave up 0 bases, with 11 bases separating them. The CDR3 is 16 amino acids. DNA for the CDR3: TGTGCCAGCAGCTTTCAGGGGAGTGCAACTAATGAAAAACTGTTTTTT. Amino acid sequence: CASSFQGSATNEKLFF. Based on the CDR3 plus reference TRBV7-9 and TRBJ1-4, the full variable domain is DTGVSQNPRHKITKRGQNVTFRCDPISEHNRLYWYRQTLGQGPEFLTYFQNEAQLEKSRLLSDRFSAERPKGSFSTLEIQRTEQGDSAMYLCASSFQGSATNEKLFFGSGTQLSVL.

The chain has TRBV19 and TRBJ1-1, with D maybe TRBD1 (6 bases). Between the trimmed V and J ends, which lost 5 bases and 4 bases, there was a span of 17 bases. The V gene's germline CDR1 is LNHDA and CDR2 SQIVND (reference sequence). CDR3 size: 15 residues. The CDR3 DNA reads as TGTGCCAGTAGTCTTACTGTTAACAGGGTCACTGAAGCTTTCTTT. This sequence encodes CASSLTVNRVTEAFF.

The V gene is TRBV7-9, the J gene TRBJ2-1; 8 bases are shared with TRBD1. The V gene end was trimmed by 6 bases and the J gene end by 2 bases; junction bases not matched to a gene: 9. From germline, CDR1 is SEHNR and CDR2 FQNEAQ (reference sequence). The CDR3 consists of 16 residues. CDR3 loop: CASRPIQGATYNEQFF. The CDR3 DNA follows: TGTGCCAGCAGACCCATTCAGGGGGCAACCTACAATGAGCAGTTCTTC. Based on the CDR3 plus reference TRBV7-9 and TRBJ2-1, the full variable domain is DTGVSQNPRHKITKRGQNVTFRCDPISEHNRLYWYRQTLGQGPEFLTYFQNEAQLEKSRLLSDRFSAERPKGSFSTLEIQRTEQGDSAMYLCASRPIQGATYNEQFFGPGTRLTVL.

V usage is TRBV5-6 and J usage is TRBJ1-6; D not resolved. V lost 10 bases to trimming and J lost 0 bases, with 5 bases between them. The germline gives CDR1 SGHDT, CDR2 YYEEEE. This CDR3 has 12 amino acids. CDR3 in DNA: TGTGCCGGGAGCTCCTATAATTCACCCCTCCACTTT. Protein sequence: CAGSSYNSPLHF.

The chain recombines TRBV7-9 with TRBJ2-2; no reliable D call. Trimming removed 4 bases from V and 1 base from J, with 10 bases in between. This CDR3 has 15 residues. Germline V CDR1 and CDR2: SEHNR, FQNEAQ (reference sequence). CDR3 residues: CASSSQAGNTGELFF. The CDR3 bases are TGTGCCAGCAGCTCCCAGGCAGGGAACACCGGGGAGCTGTTTTTT.

The chain joins TRBV5-1 to TRBJ2-1, with D possibly TRBD2 on 6 matching bases. The germline V gene has CDR1 SGHRS and CDR2 YFSETQ. Trimming stripped 0 bases from V and 9 bases from J, with 13 bases between. CDR3 length: 14 amino acids. The CDR3 DNA is TGCGCCAGCAGCTTGGGGGCGGGACCAGGTGAGCAGTTCTTC. Its protein product is CASSLGAGPGEQFF.

The J gene is TRBJ2-6, the V gene TRBV10-2; tentatively, D is TRBD1 (5 bases). Trimming left V 0 bases short and J 0 bases short, with 12 bases between. This CDR3 is built from 18 residues. Germline V gene lookup returns CDR1 WSHSY and CDR2 SAAADI. CDR3 residues: CASSESPGKSSGANVLTF. The CDR3 DNA reads as TGCGCCAGCAGTGAGTCTCCAGGGAAAAGCTCTGGGGCCAACGTCCTGACTTTC.

The gene calls are TRBV5-4 and TRBJ1-2; D is unresolved. V shed 0 bases and J shed 8 bases, with 17 bases lying between them. Germline-derived CDR1 and CDR2 are SGHNT and YYREEE (reference sequence). This CDR3 spans 15 amino acids. CDR3 nucleotide sequence: TGTGCCAGCAGCTTGGTTACCGAGCTCTCGGAGGGCTACACCTTC. Amino acids: CASSLVTELSEGYTF.

This clone showed up just a few times. The J gene is TRBJ1-4, the V gene TRBV9; D unclear. The germline CDR1 and CDR2 sequences are SGDLS and YYNGEE. This CDR3 comprises 14 residues. Trimming removed 2 bases at V and 5 bases at J, with 10 bases between. CDR3 region: CASSVDLGNEKLFF. The CDR3 DNA reads as TGTGCCAGCAGCGTCGACTTAGGAAATGAAAAACTGTTTTTT.

The CDR3 coding sequence is TGCGCCAGCAGCCAGGGCAGGGGAAGTCAAGGCTACACCTTC. As protein: CASSQGRGSQGYTF. The chain uses TRBV4-3 and TRBJ1-2; a weak D match, TRBD1 (6 bases). Trimming shortened V by 3 bases and J by 8 bases, and 16 bases separated the two germline ends. The CDR3 has 14 residues. Germline V gene data show CDR1 as LGHNA and CDR2 as YSLEER.

The chain is built from TRBV4-3 and TRBJ2-5, with D maybe TRBD2 (5 bases). V lost 0 bases to trimming and J lost 2 bases, with 10 bases between them. Looked up from germline, CDR1 is LGHNA and CDR2 is YSLEER. CDR3 length: 15 residues. In nucleotides, the CDR3 is TGCGCCAGCAGCCAAGAGGGAGCCGTACAAGAGACCCAGTACTTC. This encodes CASSQEGAVQETQYF.

The V call is TRBV4-3, the J call TRBJ2-7; 11 positions match TRBD2. CDR1 and CDR2 from the germline V gene are LGHNA and YSLEER. The CDR3 runs 16 residues. The V and J ends lost 3 bases and 3 bases, in that order; junction bases with no gene match: 7. In DNA, the CDR3 is TGCGCCAGCAGCCAGGTATTAGCGGGAGGGTACTACGAGCAGTACTTC. Translated: CASSQVLAGGYYEQYF.

The chain couples TRBV7-8 to TRBJ1-1, with TRBD1 matching 7 bases. The CDR3 has 14 residues. Per the germline V gene, CDR1 is SGHVS and CDR2 is FQNEAQ. V was pared by 7 bases and J by 4 bases, with 9 bases of the junction left unmatched. The CDR3 region is CASILQGMGTEAFF. CDR3 in DNA: TGTGCCAGCATCCTACAGGGGATGGGCACTGAAGCTTTCTTT. Combining the CDR3 with reference TRBV7-8 and TRBJ1-1 gives the whole variable domain GAGVSQSPRYKVAKRGQDVALRCDPISGHVSLFWYQQALGQGPEFLTYFQNEAQLDKSGLPSDRFFAERPEGSVSTLKIQRTQQEDSAVYLCASILQGMGTEAFFGQGTRLTVV.

The count of this clone is one. V is TRBV4-3 and J is TRBJ2-1; no firm D call. CDR1 and CDR2 from the germline V gene are LGHNA and YSLEER. This CDR3 is built from 15 residues. V was pared by 0 bases and J by 3 bases, with 9 bases between. The DNA of the CDR3 is TGCGCCAGCAGCCAAGATCGGCGGAACTACAATGAGCAGTTCTTC. Its protein is CASSQDRRNYNEQFF.

The rearrangement links TRBV4-3 to TRBJ2-1; 12 nucleotides line up with TRBD2. This CDR3 region has 16 residues. Germline CDR1 LGHNA, CDR2 YSLEER. V shed 0 bases and J 3 bases; nucleotides not matched to a gene: 0. CDR3 protein: CASSQELAGGYNEQFF. The CDR3 DNA reads as TGCGCCAGCAGCCAAGAACTAGCGGGAGGCTACAATGAGCAGTTCTTC.

V gene TRBV27 combines with J gene TRBJ2-1; TRBD2 matches at 14 bases. Germline V gives CDR1 MNHEY, CDR2 SMNVEV (reference sequence). With V trimmed by 5 bases and J by 7 bases, 4 bases remained unmatched. The CDR3 extends over 15 amino acids. The CDR3 region has the DNA TGTGCCAGCAGTCCAGGGACTAGCGGGAGAAATGAGCAGTTCTTC. This sequence encodes CASSPGTSGRNEQFF.

V is TRBV10-2 and J is TRBJ2-5, with 8 bases aligning to TRBD2. The CDR3 extends over 15 amino acids. CDR1 and CDR2 (germline): WSHSY, SAAADI. Trimming took 3 bases from V and 4 from J; bases not matched to a gene: 7. DNA of the CDR3: TGCGCCAGCAGTGAAAGTCTAGCGGGCAGAGAGACCCAGTACTTC. Translation: CASSESLAGRETQYF.

This clone was found once. The rearrangement uses TRBV4-1 and TRBJ2-7, with 7 bases matching TRBD2. CDR3 length: 14 amino acids. V lost 1 base to trimming and J lost 2 bases; unmatched junction nucleotides: 2. Germline V gene sequence: CDR1 MGHRA, CDR2 YSYEKL. CDR3 coding DNA: TGCGCCAGCAGCCAAGGGGAGGGACCCTACGAGCAGTACGTC. Translation gives CASSQGEGPYEQYV.

This chain connects TRBV27 to TRBJ1-2, with a weak D call TRBD1 (6 bases). There are 15 residues in the CDR3. Looked up from germline, CDR1 is MNHEY and CDR2 is SMNVEV (reference sequence). Trimming stripped 5 bases from V and 6 bases from J, with 19 bases between. Here the CDR3 DNA reads TGTGCCAGCAGTGCCTCCAGGGACATTCGACATGGCTACACCTTC. Protein product: CASSASRDIRHGYTF.

This chain connects TRBV7-2 to TRBJ2-2; a weak D match, TRBD1 (5 bases). V dropped 3 bases and J dropped 1 base, with 9 bases sitting between them. The CDR3 is 15 amino acids. Germline V gene data show CDR1 as SGHTA and CDR2 as FQGNSA. CDR3: CASSFWTQNTGELFF. In DNA form, the CDR3 reads TGTGCCAGCAGCTTCTGGACACAGAACACCGGGGAGCTGTTTTTT.

V is TRBV29-1 and J is TRBJ2-2; a possible D gene is TRBD2 (7 bases). The ends were cut back, 6 bases at V and 3 bases at J, with 14 bases in the middle. The CDR3 has 14 residues. Germline CDR1 is SQVTM and CDR2 is ANQGSEA. For the CDR3, the DNA is TGCAGCGTGGGGGGGGCGGGGCACACCGGGGAGCTGTTTTTT. As protein: CSVGGAGHTGELFF.

This chain uses TRBV19 with TRBJ1-5; a weak D match, TRBD1 (5 bases). This CDR3 has 16 amino acids. In germline, CDR1 is LNHDA, CDR2 SQIVND (reference sequence). The V end lost 2 bases, the J end lost 2 bases, and 13 bases lay between the germline ends. The CDR3 is CASSIFSGGGNQPQHF. The CDR3 nucleotides are TGTGCCAGTAGTATATTTTCGGGAGGGGGCAATCAGCCCCAGCATTTT.

The V gene is TRBV4-1, the J gene TRBJ1-2; TRBD1 might be the D (5 bases). Trimming took 4 bases from V and 5 from J, leaving 23 bases between them. The CDR3 consists of 17 residues. Looked up from germline, CDR1 is MGHRA and CDR2 is YSYEKL. For the CDR3, the DNA is TGCGCCAGCAGCCTAACGACCGCGGGGGAATATGTTTATGGCTACACCTTC. Its translation: CASSLTTAGEYVYGYTF.

The chain uses TRBV29-1 and TRBJ2-1; D not resolved. Germline V gene sequence: CDR1 SQVTM, CDR2 ANQGSEA. This CDR3 has 14 amino acids. Trimming stripped 5 bases from V and 1 base from J, with 12 bases between. CDR3 residues: CSVSLVVSYNEQFF. The CDR3 DNA reads as TGCAGCGTTTCTTTAGTGGTGTCCTACAATGAGCAGTTCTTC.